This TCR beta chain derives from a study of blood T cell repertoires in COVID-19. Study context: The United States, Italy and Spain were the sources of the acute and convalescent COVID-19 samples. The analysed material was cDNA or gDNA that came from T cells, B-cell-depleted T cells, or PBMCs.

Per the authors' pipeline: Amplification with reference gene primers provided the estimates of nucleated cell counts. The data were produced by immunoSEQ multiplex PCR, yet TCRdb's version contains in-frame clones alone and is incomplete. From that table come the V and J calls and clone size; the DNA was used to work out D and trimming. This table holds around 210,000 clones, over 60% found once. The CDR3 length is 16 residues. CDR1 is SGHVS, CDR2 FNYEAQ, per germline. The V and J ends lost 7 bases and 8 bases respectively, with 24 bases between them. The chain recombines TRBV7-6 with TRBJ1-5; D is possibly TRBD1 (5 bases). Sequencing was carried out using peripheral blood. This receptor was taken from a woman aged 65 to 85 with acute or convalescent COVID-19. The CDR3 sequence is CASTLTPAGLEEPQHF. Written as DNA, the CDR3 is TGTGCCAGCACCTTGACCCCTGCAGGGTTAGAGGAGCCCCAGCATTTT.